This passage covers 28 T cell receptor beta chains from one sample sequenced in a study of blood T cells in healthy people across ages. Through a sample-barcoded 5' primer and a J-beta primer mix, a second PCR was run for roughly 6 to 12 cycles. TCRdb fed the 5' RACE reads into MiXCR, producing one record per CDR3 protein. The data hold hundreds of thousands of distinct CDR3 sequences, with under 30% observed a single time. This sample also appeared in a second study, on T cells of mothers and their children.

Sequences were obtained from blood. The receptor set was obtained from a boy between 10 and 17 years old in good health.

This clonotype was seen more than once but under ten times. The genes are TRBV30 and TRBJ1-4; 8 nucleotides line up with TRBD1. Per the germline V gene, CDR1 is GTSNPN and CDR2 is SVGIG (reference sequence). CDR3 length: 15 amino acids. Trimming at V came to 8 bases and at J to 0 bases, leaving 8 bases not matched to a gene. CDR3: CATDRGDTTNEKLFF. The DNA of the CDR3 is TGTGCCACCGACAGGGGAGACACAACTAATGAAAAACTGTTTTTT.

This sequence joins TRBV4-1 and TRBJ1-4; no clear D gene. The germline V gene has CDR1 MGHRA and CDR2 YSYEKL. This CDR3 region has 17 residues. V was pared by 3 bases and J by 8 bases, with 22 bases between. This CDR3 reads CASSHKAALGLREKLFF. The CDR3 nucleotides are TGCGCCAGCAGCCATAAGGCGGCATTAGGGCTGCGGGAAAAACTGTTTTTT.

This clonotype was picked up a small number of times. The chain's CDR3 is CASRALGATNEKLFF. In DNA, the CDR3 is TGTGCCAGCAGGGCCTTGGGGGCAACTAATGAAAAACTGTTTTTT. The chain carries TRBV7-8 and TRBJ1-4; TRBD1 is a possible D gene (5 bases). Germline CDR1 is SGHVS and CDR2 is FQNEAQ. V dropped 6 bases and J dropped 0 bases, with 11 bases sitting between them. The CDR3 has 15 residues.

J is TRBJ1-4 and V is TRBV12-3 or TRBV12-4, with TRBD1 matching 8 bases. The CDR3 runs 15 residues. V shed 4 bases, J shed 8 bases, and the junction held 9 bases outside the gene matches. Here the CDR3 DNA reads TGTGCCAGCAGTTCCCGGACAGGGCGGAGGGAAAAACTGTTTTTT. It yields the protein CASSSRTGRREKLFF.

This clonotype came up a few times. This chain uses TRBV6-5 with TRBJ1-6, with D possibly TRBD1 on 6 matching bases. CDR1 is MNHEY, CDR2 SVGAGI, per germline. Trimming cost V 6 bases and J 13 bases, with 13 bases left between them. The CDR3 totals 12 residues. CDR3 protein: CASRPDSPPLHF. CDR3 DNA sequence: TGTGCCAGCAGGCCGGACAGTCCGCCCCTCCACTTT.

V usage is TRBV29-1 and J usage is TRBJ2-7; 9 bases agree with TRBD1. CDR1 SQVTM and CDR2 ANQGSEA come from the germline V gene. The CDR3 runs to 14 residues. J gave up 5 bases and V 6 bases, and 11 bases lay outside the gene matches. The CDR3 here is CSVPTRDRADEQYF. CDR3 in DNA: TGCAGCGTCCCCACCCGGGACAGGGCCGACGAGCAGTACTTC.

J is TRBJ2-2 and V is TRBV24-1; D call uncertain. The germline gives CDR1 KGHDR, CDR2 SFDVKD. The ends were cut back, 5 bases at V and 3 bases at J, with 9 bases in the middle. The CDR3 is 14 amino acids. In nucleotides, the CDR3 is TGTGCCACCAGTGCCGGACCGCACACCGGGGAGCTGTTTTTT. Amino acid sequence: CATSAGPHTGELFF.

This clonotype appeared a few times. The chain has TRBV10-3 and TRBJ1-2; TRBD1 matches at 7 bases. The CDR3 has 13 residues. V shed 7 bases, J shed 3 bases, and the junction held 5 bases outside the gene matches. In germline, CDR1 is ENHRY, CDR2 SYGVKD. DNA of the CDR3: TGTGCCATCAAAGAGGGGGCAGACTATGGCTACACCTTC. This translates into CAIKEGADYGYTF.

The V and J genes are TRBV6-1 and TRBJ1-2, with D unresolved. The CDR3 covers 18 residues. Germline V gives CDR1 MNHNS, CDR2 SASEGT. Trimming stripped 2 bases from V and 8 bases from J, with 27 bases between. The CDR3: CASSERSGRTPYFWGYTF. The CDR3 nucleotides are TGTGCCAGCAGTGAAAGGAGCGGGCGTACACCGTATTTCTGGGGCTACACCTTC.

The chain combines TRBV19 with TRBJ2-5; 8 bases fit TRBD1. The J call may not be correct, given that the DNA end is closer to TRBJ2-7. This CDR3 has 16 residues. The V gene's germline CDR1 is LNHDA and CDR2 SQIVND (reference sequence). CDR3 sequence (DNA): TGTGCCAGTAGTACTGGGACAGGTCGTAGTTCCTACGAGCAGTACTTC. This encodes CASSTGTGRSSYEQYF.

The chain combines TRBV2 with TRBJ1-2; maybe TRBD1 (6 bases). Looked up from germline, CDR1 is SNHLY and CDR2 is FYNNEI. V was pared by 4 bases and J by 6 bases, with 15 bases between. CDR3 size: 14 residues. CDR3 sequence: CASSATGQLHGYTF. The DNA of the CDR3 is TGTGCCAGCAGTGCGACTGGACAGTTACATGGCTACACCTTC.

The rearrangement links TRBV5-1 to TRBJ2-2, with TRBD1 matching 7 bases. This CDR3 has 15 amino acids. J was trimmed by 0 bases and V by 3 bases; bases with no gene match: 2. Looked up from germline, CDR1 is SGHRS and CDR2 is YFSETQ. CDR3 sequence (DNA): TGCGCCAGCAGCTGGGACAGATCGAACACCGGGGAGCTGTTTTTT. Translation: CASSWDRSNTGELFF. The entire variable domain, with the rest obtained from reference TRBV5-1 and TRBJ2-2, is as follows: KAGVTQTPRYLIKTRGQQVTLSCSPISGHRSVSWYQQTPGQGLQFLFEYFSETQRNKGNFPGRFSGRQFSNSRSEMNVSTLELGDSALYLCASSWDRSNTGELFFGEGSRLTVL.

The rearrangement links TRBV5-1 to TRBJ2-3, with D perhaps given as TRBD1 or TRBD2 (5 bases each). The CDR3 covers 14 residues. V lost 7 bases to trimming and J lost 4 bases, with 16 bases between them. Germline V gene data show CDR1 as SGHRS and CDR2 as YFSETQ. The CDR3 protein is CASGPGPASDTQYF. The CDR3 coding sequence is TGCGCCAGCGGACCGGGACCGGCTTCAGATACGCAGTATTTT.

The chain recombines TRBV6-1 with TRBJ1-1; D not resolved. This CDR3 is 15 amino acids long. CDR1 is MNHNS and CDR2 is SASEGT in the germline V gene. V was pared by 1 base and J by 8 bases, with 17 bases between. In nucleotides, the CDR3 is TGTGCCAGCAGTGAAGTACAGACCCGTCCGGGGGAAGCTTTCTTT. This sequence encodes CASSEVQTRPGEAFF.

This clonotype was counted only a few times. The chain joins TRBV7-9 to TRBJ2-1; the match to TRBD2 covers 8 bases. The CDR3 length is 15 residues. Germline lookup yields CDR1 SEHNR and CDR2 FQNEAQ (reference sequence). The junction had 11 bases not matched to a gene; V was cut back by 5 bases and J by 8 bases. In DNA form, the CDR3 reads TGTGCCAGCAGCCCCCAGGGCAGCGGGGGTGATGAGCAGTTCTTC. It codes for CASSPQGSGGDEQFF.

V gene TRBV9 combines with J gene TRBJ2-3; the match to TRBD2 covers 11 bases. Germline CDR1 reads SGDLS; CDR2 reads YYNGEE. Trimming at V came to 3 bases and at J to 6 bases, leaving 21 bases not matched to a gene. The CDR3 is 20 residues long. CDR3 protein: CASSAPGGEIAGGKWDTQYF. CDR3 DNA sequence: TGTGCCAGCAGCGCCCCAGGGGGCGAGATAGCGGGGGGGAAGTGGGATACGCAGTATTTT.

The chain combines TRBV7-9 with TRBJ1-2; TRBD1 is a possible D gene (5 bases). Trimming stripped 4 bases from V and 2 bases from J, with 11 bases between. The germline V gene has CDR1 SEHNR and CDR2 FQNEAQ (reference sequence). The CDR3 length is 14 residues. CDR3 residues: CASSYSGPNYGYTF. The DNA for the CDR3 is TGTGCCAGCAGCTATTCAGGGCCCAACTATGGCTACACCTTC.

This clonotype was counted between two and nine times. V and J are TRBV2 and TRBJ2-5, with D perhaps matching TRBD2 (6 bases). The CDR3 is 15 amino acids. The germline V gene encodes CDR1 SNHLY and CDR2 FYNNEI. V shed 8 bases and J shed 4 bases, with 20 bases lying between them. The CDR3 region has the DNA TGTGCCAGCGGCCGCTGGGGGGTTGGCGTAGAGACCCAGTACTTC. The encoded protein is CASGRWGVGVETQYF.

This clonotype came up a few times. CDR3 loop: CASSVGRQGRNEKLFF. The CDR3 DNA follows: TGTGCCAGCAGCGTAGGTAGACAGGGTAGGAATGAAAAACTGTTTTTT. J is TRBJ1-4 and V is TRBV9, with 7 bases that match TRBD1. This CDR3 region has 16 residues. V was clipped by 0 bases and J by 5 bases; unmatched bases: 7. Germline-derived CDR1 and CDR2 are SGDLS and YYNGEE.

The chain recombines TRBV2 with TRBJ2-5; 10 nucleotides align to TRBD1. The germline CDR1 and CDR2 sequences are SNHLY and FYNNEI. With V trimmed by 8 bases and J by 5 bases, 8 bases remained unmatched. The CDR3 sequence is 14 residues long. The CDR3 sequence is CASRPGQGLETQYF. CDR3 nucleotide sequence: TGTGCCAGCCGTCCGGGACAGGGGTTGGAGACCCAGTACTTC.

J is TRBJ2-5 and V is TRBV10-3; the D is unclear. The J call may be in error: the DNA end matches TRBJ2-1 better. The germline CDR1 and CDR2 sequences are ENHRY and SYGVKD. This CDR3 region has 14 residues. This chain's CDR3 is CAISGPRVGEEQFF. In nucleotides, the CDR3 is TGTGCCATCAGTGGCCCACGAGTCGGAGAAGAGCAGTTCTTC.

With regard to this clonotype: The junction does not match germline at one end; this may be a read error. The rearrangement uses TRBV12-3 or TRBV12-4 and TRBJ2-1, with D perhaps matching TRBD1 or TRBD2 (5 bases each). The CDR3 has 14 amino acids. CDR3 region: CASSALEGPNERFF. The DNA for the CDR3 is TGTGCCAGCAGCGCGCTTGAGGGGCCTAATGAGCGGTTCTTC.

V and J are TRBV20-1 and TRBJ2-3; unclear D gene. CDR3 length: 12 amino acids. V was clipped by 3 bases and J by 4 bases, with 8 bases between them. Germline-derived CDR1 and CDR2 are DFQATT and SNEGSKA (reference sequence). Written as DNA, the CDR3 is TGCAGTGCTAGGGGTGAGGCAGATACGCAGTATTTT. Translated: CSARGEADTQYF.

The rearrangement uses TRBV6-1 and TRBJ1-1; possibly TRBD1 for D (6 bases). Trimming stripped 6 bases from V and 4 bases from J, with 12 bases between. The CDR3 runs to 13 residues. Germline V gene lookup returns CDR1 MNHNS and CDR2 SASEGT. In DNA, the CDR3 is TGTGCCAGCAGGGGGGGGCTTGTCACTGAAGCTTTCTTT. Translating it yields CASRGGLVTEAFF.

In its sample, this clonotype was seen a few times. The V call is TRBV4-1, the J call TRBJ2-5, with TRBD2 matching over 16 bases. V lost 3 bases and J lost 4; bases outside the gene matches: 20. CDR1 is MGHRA and CDR2 is YSYEKL in the germline V gene. This CDR3 comprises 22 residues. For the CDR3, the DNA is TGCGCCAGCAGCCACGGTCCTCTTAGTAAGGGGACTAGCGGGGGGGCCAGAGAGACCCAGTACTTC. This encodes CASSHGPLSKGTSGGARETQYF.

This clonotype occurred a few times. This chain connects TRBV28 to TRBJ2-3, with D uncertain. The CDR3 length is 12 residues. The germline V gene encodes CDR1 MDHEN and CDR2 SYDVKM. Trimming took off 5 bases at V and 4 bases at J, with 7 bases between the two ends. DNA for the CDR3: TGTGCCAGCAGTCCCGACGCAGATACGCAGTATTTT. It is translated as CASSPDADTQYF.

This chain joins TRBV6-5 and TRBJ1-2; no clear D. From germline, CDR1 is MNHEY and CDR2 SVGAGI. The CDR3 spans 13 residues. V was pared by 0 bases and J by 8 bases, with 10 bases between. This CDR3 is CASSYSKAAGYTF. The CDR3, as DNA: TGTGCCAGCAGTTACTCGAAAGCTGCGGGCTACACCTTC.

V usage is TRBV12-5 and J usage is TRBJ2-3, with D perhaps TRBD2 (7 bases). Germline lookup yields CDR1 LGHNT and CDR2 FRNRAP. Deletions cut 0 bases from V and 7 bases from J, with 17 bases between. The CDR3 totals 16 residues. CDR3 loop: CASGLVLRGAAHTQYF. In nucleotides, the CDR3 is TGTGCTAGTGGTTTGGTATTACGGGGGGCAGCTCATACGCAGTATTTT.